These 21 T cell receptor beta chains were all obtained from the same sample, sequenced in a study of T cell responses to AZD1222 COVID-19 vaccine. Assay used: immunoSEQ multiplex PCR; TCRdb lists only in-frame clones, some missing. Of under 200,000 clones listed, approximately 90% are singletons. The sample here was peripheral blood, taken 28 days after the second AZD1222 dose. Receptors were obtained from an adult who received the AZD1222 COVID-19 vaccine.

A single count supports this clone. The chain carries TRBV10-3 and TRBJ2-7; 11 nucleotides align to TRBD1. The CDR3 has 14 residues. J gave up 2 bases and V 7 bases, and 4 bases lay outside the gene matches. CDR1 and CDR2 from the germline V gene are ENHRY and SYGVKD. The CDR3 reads CAITRDRGTYEQYF. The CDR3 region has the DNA TGTGCCATCACCCGGGACAGGGGGACCTACGAGCAGTACTTC.

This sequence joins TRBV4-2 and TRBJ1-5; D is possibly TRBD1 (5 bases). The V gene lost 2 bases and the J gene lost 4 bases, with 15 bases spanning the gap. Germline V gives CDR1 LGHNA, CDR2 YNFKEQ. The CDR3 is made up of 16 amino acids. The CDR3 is CASSQWGPDLNQPQHF. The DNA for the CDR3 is TGTGCCAGCAGCCAATGGGGCCCTGATCTGAATCAGCCCCAGCATTTT.

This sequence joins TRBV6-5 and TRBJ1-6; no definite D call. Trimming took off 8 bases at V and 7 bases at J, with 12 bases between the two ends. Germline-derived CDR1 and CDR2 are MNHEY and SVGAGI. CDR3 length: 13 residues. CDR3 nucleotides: TGTGCCAGCCGGGCAGAATCGAATTCACCCCTCCACTTT. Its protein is CASRAESNSPLHF.

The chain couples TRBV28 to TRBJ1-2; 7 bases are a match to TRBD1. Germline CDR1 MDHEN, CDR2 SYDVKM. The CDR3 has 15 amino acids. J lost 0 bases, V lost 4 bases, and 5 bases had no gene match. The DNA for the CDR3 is TGTGCCAGCAGTTCCACAGGGGTAGCTAACTATGGCTACACCTTC. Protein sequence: CASSSTGVANYGYTF.

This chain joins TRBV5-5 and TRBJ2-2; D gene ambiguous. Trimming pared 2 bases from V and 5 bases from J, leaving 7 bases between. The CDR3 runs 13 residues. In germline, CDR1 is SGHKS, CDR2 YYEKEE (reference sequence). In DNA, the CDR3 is TGTGCCAGCAGCTTCGGTAGGACCGGGGAGCTGTTTTTT. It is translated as CASSFGRTGELFF.

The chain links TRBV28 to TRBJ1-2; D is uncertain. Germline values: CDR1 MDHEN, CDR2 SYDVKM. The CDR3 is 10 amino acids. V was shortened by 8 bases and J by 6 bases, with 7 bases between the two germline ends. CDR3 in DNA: TGTGCCAGCCATCTAGATGGCTACACCTTC. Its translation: CASHLDGYTF.

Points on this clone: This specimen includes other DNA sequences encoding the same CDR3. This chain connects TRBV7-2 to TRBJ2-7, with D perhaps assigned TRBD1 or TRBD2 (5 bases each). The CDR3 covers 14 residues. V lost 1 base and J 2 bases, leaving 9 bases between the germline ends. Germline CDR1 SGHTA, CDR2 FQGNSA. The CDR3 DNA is TGTGCCAGCAGCTTAGTCCCGGGACCCTACGAGCAGTACTTC. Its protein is CASSLVPGPYEQYF.

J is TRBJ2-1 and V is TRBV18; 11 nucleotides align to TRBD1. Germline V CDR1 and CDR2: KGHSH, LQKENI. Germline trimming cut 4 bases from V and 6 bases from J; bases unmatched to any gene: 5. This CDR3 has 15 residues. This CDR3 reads CASSLGQGATNEQFF. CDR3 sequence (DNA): TGTGCCAGCTCACTTGGACAGGGGGCGACCAATGAGCAGTTCTTC.

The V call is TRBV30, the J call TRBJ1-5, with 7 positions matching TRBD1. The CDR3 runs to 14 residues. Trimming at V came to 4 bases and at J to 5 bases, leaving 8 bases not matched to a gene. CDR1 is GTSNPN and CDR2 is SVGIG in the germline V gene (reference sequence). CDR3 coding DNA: TGTGCCTGGAACGCGGGACAGAGGGATCAGCCCCAGCATTTT. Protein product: CAWNAGQRDQPQHF.

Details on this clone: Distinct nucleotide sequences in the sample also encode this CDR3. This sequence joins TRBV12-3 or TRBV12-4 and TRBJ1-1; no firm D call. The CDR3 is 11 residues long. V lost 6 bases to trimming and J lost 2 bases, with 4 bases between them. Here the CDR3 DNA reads TGTGCCAGCAGGGTAAACACTGAAGCTTTCTTT. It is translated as CASRVNTEAFF.

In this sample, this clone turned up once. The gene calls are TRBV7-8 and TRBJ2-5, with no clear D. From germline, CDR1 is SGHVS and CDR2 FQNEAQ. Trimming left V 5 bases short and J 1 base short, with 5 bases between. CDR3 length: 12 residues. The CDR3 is CASSPGQETQYF. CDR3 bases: TGTGCCAGCAGCCCGGGCCAAGAGACCCAGTACTTC.

The CDR3 DNA follows: TGTGCCAGCACCGAAGGGACAGGGAACACCGGGGAGCTGTTTTTT. It encodes CASTEGTGNTGELFF. V gene TRBV6-4 combines with J gene TRBJ2-2, with 8 bases matching TRBD1. V was clipped by 7 bases and J by 1 base; unmatched bases: 5. Germline V gives CDR1 MRHNA, CDR2 SNTAGT. The CDR3 has 15 amino acids.

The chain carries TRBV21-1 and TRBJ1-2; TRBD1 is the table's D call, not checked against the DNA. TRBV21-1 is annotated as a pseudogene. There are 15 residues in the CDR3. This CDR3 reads CASSKVKRGSYGYTF. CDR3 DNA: TGTGCCAGCAGCAAAGTCAAAAGGGGAAGCTATGGCTACACCTTC.

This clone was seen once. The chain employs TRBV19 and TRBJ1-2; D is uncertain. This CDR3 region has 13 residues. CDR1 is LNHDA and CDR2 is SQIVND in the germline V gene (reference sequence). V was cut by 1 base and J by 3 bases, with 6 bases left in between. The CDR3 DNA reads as TGTGCCAGTAGTATAGGCCCGGACTATGGCTACACCTTC. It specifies CASSIGPDYGYTF.

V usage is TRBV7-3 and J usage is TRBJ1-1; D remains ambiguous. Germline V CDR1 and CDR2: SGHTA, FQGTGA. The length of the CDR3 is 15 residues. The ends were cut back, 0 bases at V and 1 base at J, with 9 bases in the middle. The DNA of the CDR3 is TGTGCCAGCAGCTTAACGGCCCAAGGGAACACTGAAGCTTTCTTT. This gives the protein CASSLTAQGNTEAFF.

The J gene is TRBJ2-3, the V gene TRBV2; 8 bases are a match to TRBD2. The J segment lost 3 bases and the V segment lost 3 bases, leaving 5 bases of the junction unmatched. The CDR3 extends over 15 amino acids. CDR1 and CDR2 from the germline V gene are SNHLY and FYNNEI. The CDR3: CASSEGGRRTDTQYF. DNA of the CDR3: TGTGCCAGCAGTGAGGGCGGGAGGAGGACAGATACGCAGTATTTT.

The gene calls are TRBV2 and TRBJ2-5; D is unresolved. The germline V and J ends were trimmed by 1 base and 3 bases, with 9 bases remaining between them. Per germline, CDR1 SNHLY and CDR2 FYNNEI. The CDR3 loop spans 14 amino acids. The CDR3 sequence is CASSEGWVEETQYF. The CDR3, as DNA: TGTGCCAGCAGTGAAGGGTGGGTTGAAGAGACCCAGTACTTC. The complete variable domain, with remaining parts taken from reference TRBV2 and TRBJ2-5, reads EPEVTQTPSHQVTQMGQEVILRCVPISNHLYFYWYRQILGQKVEFLVSFYNNEISEKSEIFDDQFSVERPDGSNFTLKIRSTKLEDSAMYFCASSEGWVEETQYFGPGTRLLVL.

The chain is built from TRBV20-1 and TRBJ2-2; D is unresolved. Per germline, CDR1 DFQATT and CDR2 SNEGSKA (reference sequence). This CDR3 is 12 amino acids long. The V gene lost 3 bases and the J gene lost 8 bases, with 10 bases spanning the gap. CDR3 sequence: CSASWASGELFF. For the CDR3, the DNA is TGCAGTGCTAGTTGGGCCTCGGGGGAGCTGTTTTTT.

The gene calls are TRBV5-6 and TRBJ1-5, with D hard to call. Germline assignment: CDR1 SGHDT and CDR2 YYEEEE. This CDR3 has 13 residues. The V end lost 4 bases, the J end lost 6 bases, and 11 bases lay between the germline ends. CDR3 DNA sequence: TGTGCCAGCAGCCTCGGGGTGCGTCAGCCCCAGCATTTT. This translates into CASSLGVRQPQHF.

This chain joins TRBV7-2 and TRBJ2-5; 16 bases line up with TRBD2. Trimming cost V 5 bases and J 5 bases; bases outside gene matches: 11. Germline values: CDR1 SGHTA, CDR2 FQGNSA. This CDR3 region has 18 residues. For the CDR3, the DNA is TGTGCCAGCAGCGCCCCGGGACTAGCGGGAGGGTTTTGGGAGACCCAGTACTTC. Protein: CASSAPGLAGGFWETQYF.

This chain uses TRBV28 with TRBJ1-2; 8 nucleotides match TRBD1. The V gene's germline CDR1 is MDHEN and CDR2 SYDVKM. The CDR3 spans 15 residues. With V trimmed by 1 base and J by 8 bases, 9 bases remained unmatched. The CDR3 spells CASSLYLPGQEGYTF. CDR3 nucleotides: TGTGCCAGCAGTTTATACCTCCCGGGACAGGAGGGCTACACCTTC.